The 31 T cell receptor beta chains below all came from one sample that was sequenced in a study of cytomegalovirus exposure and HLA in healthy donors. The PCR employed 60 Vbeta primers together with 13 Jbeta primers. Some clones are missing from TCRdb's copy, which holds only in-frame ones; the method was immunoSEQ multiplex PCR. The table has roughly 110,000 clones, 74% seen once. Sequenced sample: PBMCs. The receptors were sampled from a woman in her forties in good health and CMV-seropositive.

CDR3 residues: CASSWGVGNQPQHF. In DNA, the CDR3 is TGTGCCAGCAGCTGGGGAGTCGGCAATCAGCCCCAGCATTTT. The chain employs TRBV7-9 and TRBJ1-5; D is uncertain. The CDR3 has 14 residues. Germline V gives CDR1 SEHNR, CDR2 FQNEAQ (reference sequence). V was cut by 4 bases and J by 2 bases, with 9 bases left in between. Using reference TRBV7-9 and TRBJ1-5 for the parts outside the CDR3, the full variable domain is DTGVSQNPRHKITKRGQNVTFRCDPISEHNRLYWYRQTLGQGPEFLTYFQNEAQLEKSRLLSDRFSAERPKGSFSTLEIQRTEQGDSAMYLCASSWGVGNQPQHFGDGTRLSIL.

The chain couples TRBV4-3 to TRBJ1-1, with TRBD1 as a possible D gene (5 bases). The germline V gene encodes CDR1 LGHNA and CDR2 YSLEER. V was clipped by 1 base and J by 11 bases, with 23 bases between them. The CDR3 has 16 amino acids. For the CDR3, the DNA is TGCGCCAGCAGCCAAGCTCCAGGGCAGTTCCCGGCTCACGCTTTCTTT. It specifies CASSQAPGQFPAHAFF.

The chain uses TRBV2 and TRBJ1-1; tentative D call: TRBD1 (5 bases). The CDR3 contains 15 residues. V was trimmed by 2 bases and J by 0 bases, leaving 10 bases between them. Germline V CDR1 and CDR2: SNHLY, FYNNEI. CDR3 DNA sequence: TGTGCCAGCAGTGAACAGGGCACAATGAACACTGAAGCTTTCTTT. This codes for CASSEQGTMNTEAFF.

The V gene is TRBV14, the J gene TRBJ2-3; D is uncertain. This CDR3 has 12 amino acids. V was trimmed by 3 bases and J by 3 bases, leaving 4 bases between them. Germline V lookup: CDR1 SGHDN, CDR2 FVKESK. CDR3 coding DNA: TGTGCCAGCAGCCACCTGACAGATACGCAGTATTTT. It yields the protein CASSHLTDTQYF. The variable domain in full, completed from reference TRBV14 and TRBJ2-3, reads EAGVTQFPSHSVIEKGQTVTLRCDPISGHDNLYWYRRVMGKEIKFLLHFVKESKQDESGMPNNRFLAERTGGTYSTLKVQPAELEDSGVYFCASSHLTDTQYFGPGTRLTVL.

This chain's CDR3 is CASSLVSNAYEQYF. DNA for the CDR3: TGCGCCAGCAGCTTGGTTTCTAACGCCTACGAGCAGTACTTC. This rearrangement joins TRBV5-1 to TRBJ2-7; D call uncertain. This CDR3 has 14 amino acids. Trimming pared 0 bases from V and 2 bases from J, leaving 9 bases between. The germline V gene has CDR1 SGHRS and CDR2 YFSETQ.

Here the CDR3 DNA reads TGTGCCAGCAGGCCCAGGGTCGTCGCCTACAATGAGCAGTTCTTC. Protein sequence: CASRPRVVAYNEQFF. The gene calls are TRBV6-1 and TRBJ2-1; D perhaps matches TRBD1 (5 bases). Germline lookup yields CDR1 MNHNS and CDR2 SASEGT. Trimming removed 6 bases from V and 2 bases from J, with 14 bases in between. The CDR3 runs 15 residues.

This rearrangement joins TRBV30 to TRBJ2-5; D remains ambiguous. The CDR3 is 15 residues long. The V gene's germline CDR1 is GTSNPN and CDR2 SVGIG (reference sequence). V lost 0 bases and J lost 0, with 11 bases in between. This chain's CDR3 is CAWSVTGPYQETQYF. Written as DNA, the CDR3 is TGTGCCTGGAGTGTAACCGGTCCGTACCAAGAGACCCAGTACTTC.

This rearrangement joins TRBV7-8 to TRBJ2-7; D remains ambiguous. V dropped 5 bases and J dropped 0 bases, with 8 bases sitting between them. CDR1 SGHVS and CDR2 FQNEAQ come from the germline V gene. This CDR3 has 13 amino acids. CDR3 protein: CASSRASSYEQYF. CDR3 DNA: TGTGCCAGCAGCCGCGCTAGCTCCTACGAGCAGTACTTC.

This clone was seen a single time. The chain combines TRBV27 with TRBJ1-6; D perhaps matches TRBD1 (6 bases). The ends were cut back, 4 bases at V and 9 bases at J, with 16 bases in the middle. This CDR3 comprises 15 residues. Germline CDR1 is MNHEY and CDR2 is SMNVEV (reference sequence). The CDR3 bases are TGTGCCAGCAGTTCACAGGGATATCCAGGTTCACCCCTCCACTTT. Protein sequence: CASSSQGYPGSPLHF.

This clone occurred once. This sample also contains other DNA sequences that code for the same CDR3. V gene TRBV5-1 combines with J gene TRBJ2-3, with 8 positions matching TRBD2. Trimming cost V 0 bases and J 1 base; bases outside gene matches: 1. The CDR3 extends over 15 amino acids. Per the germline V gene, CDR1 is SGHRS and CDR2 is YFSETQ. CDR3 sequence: CASSLGRGGTDTQYF. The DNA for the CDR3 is TGCGCCAGCAGCTTGGGGCGGGGGGGCACAGATACGCAGTATTTT.

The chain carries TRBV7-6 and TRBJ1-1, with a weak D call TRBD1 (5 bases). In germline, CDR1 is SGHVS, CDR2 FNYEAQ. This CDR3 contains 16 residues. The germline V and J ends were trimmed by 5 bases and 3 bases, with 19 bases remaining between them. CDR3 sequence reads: CASSNADTRRHTEAFF. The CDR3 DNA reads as TGTGCCAGCAGCAATGCGGACACCAGGAGACACACTGAAGCTTTCTTT.

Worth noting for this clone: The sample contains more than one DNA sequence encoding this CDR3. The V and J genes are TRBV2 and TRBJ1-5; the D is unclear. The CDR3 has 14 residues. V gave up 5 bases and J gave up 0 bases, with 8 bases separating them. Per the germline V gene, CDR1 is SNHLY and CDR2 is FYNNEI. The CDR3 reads CASSPQYSNQPQHF. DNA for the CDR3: TGTGCCAGCAGTCCACAGTATAGCAATCAGCCCCAGCATTTT.

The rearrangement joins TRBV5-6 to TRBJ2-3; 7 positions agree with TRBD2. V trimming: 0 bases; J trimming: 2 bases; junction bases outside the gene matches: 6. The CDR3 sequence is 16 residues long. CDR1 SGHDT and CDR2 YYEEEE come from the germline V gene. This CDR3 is CASSLDGGRITDTQYF. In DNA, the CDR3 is TGTGCCAGCAGCTTGGACGGGGGGAGGATCACAGATACGCAGTATTTT.

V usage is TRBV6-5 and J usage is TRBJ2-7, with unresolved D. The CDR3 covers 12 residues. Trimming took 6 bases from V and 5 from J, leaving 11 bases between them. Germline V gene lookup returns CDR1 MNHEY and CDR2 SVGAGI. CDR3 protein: CASRTSAHEQYF. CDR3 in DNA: TGTGCCAGCAGGACGAGCGCCCACGAGCAGTACTTC.

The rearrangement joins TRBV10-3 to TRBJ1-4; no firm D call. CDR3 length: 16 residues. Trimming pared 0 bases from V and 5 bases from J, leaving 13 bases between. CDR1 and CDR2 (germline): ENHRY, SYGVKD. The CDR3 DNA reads TGTGCCATCAGTGAGTCTGGTGGTCAGGTAAATGAAAAACTGTTTTTT. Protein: CAISESGGQVNEKLFF.

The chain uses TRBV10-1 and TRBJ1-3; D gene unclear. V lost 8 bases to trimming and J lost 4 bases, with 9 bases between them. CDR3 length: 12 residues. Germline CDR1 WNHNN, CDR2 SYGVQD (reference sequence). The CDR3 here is CASSGNGNTIYF. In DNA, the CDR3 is TGCGCCAGCTCCGGGAACGGAAACACCATATATTTT.

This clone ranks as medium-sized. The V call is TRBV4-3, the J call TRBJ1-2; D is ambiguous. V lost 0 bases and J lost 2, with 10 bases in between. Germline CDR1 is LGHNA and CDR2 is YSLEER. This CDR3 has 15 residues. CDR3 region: CASSQELGENYGYTF. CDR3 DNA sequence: TGCGCCAGCAGCCAAGAGTTGGGCGAAAACTATGGCTACACCTTC.

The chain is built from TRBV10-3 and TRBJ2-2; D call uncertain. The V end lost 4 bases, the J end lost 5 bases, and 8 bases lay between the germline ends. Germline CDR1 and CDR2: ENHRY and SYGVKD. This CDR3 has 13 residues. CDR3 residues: CAISVYETGELFF. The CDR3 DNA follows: TGTGCCATCAGTGTATACGAGACCGGGGAGCTGTTTTTT.

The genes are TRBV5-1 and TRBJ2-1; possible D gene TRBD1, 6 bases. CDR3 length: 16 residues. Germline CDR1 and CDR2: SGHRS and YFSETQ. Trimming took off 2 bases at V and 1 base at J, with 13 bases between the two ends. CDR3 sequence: CASSLGDTLSYNEQFF. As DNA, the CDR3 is TGCGCCAGCAGCTTAGGGGACACCCTTTCCTACAATGAGCAGTTCTTC.

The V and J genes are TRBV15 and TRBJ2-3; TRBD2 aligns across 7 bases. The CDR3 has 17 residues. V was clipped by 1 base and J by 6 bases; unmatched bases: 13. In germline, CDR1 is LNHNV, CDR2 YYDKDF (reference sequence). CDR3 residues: CATSRGGRDGGGDTQYF. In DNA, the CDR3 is TGTGCCACCAGCAGAGGGGGGAGGGATGGGGGTGGGGATACGCAGTATTTT.

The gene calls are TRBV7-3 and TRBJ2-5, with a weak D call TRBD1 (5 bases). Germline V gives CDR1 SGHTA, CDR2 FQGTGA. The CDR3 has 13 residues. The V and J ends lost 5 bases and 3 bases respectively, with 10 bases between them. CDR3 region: CASSQSDKETQYF. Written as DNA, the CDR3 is TGTGCCAGCAGCCAATCGGACAAAGAGACCCAGTACTTC. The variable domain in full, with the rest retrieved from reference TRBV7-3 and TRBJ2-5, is GAGVSQTPSNKVTEKGKYVELRCDPISGHTALYWYRQSLGQGPEFLIYFQGTGAADDSGLPNDRFFAVRPEGSVSTLKIQRTERGDSAVYLCASSQSDKETQYFGPGTRLLVL.

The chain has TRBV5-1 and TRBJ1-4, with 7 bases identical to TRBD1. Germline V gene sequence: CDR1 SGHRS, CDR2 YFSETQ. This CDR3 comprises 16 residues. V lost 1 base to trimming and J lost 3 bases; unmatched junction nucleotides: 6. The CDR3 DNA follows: TGCGCCAGCAGCTTGTCAACGGGACAGCCTAATGAAAAACTGTTTTTT. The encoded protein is CASSLSTGQPNEKLFF. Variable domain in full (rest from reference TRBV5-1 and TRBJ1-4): KAGVTQTPRYLIKTRGQQVTLSCSPISGHRSVSWYQQTPGQGLQFLFEYFSETQRNKGNFPGRFSGRQFSNSRSEMNVSTLELGDSALYLCASSLSTGQPNEKLFFGSGTQLSVL.

The CDR3 DNA sequence: TGTGCCAGCAGCTTTGGAGCCGGGGTGGGGGAGCAGTACTTC. Amino acids: CASSFGAGVGEQYF. V usage is TRBV11-2 and J usage is TRBJ2-7; a possible D gene is TRBD2 (5 bases). V lost 3 bases, J lost 7 bases, and 16 bases lay in between. The CDR3 length is 14 residues. CDR1 and CDR2 from the germline V gene are SGHAT and FQNNGV.

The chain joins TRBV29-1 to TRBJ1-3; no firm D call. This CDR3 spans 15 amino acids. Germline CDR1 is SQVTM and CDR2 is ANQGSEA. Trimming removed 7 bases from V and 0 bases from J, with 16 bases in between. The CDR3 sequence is CSAGEGSSSGNTIYF. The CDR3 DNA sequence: TGCAGCGCCGGAGAAGGGAGTAGCTCTGGAAACACCATATATTTT.

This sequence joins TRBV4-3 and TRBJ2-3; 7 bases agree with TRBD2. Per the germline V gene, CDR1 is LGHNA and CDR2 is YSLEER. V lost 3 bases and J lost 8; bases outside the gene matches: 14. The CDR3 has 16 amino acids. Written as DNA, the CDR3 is TGCGCCAGCAGCCATTCCACACTAGCGTCAGCAGGTACGCAGTATTTT. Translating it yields CASSHSTLASAGTQYF.

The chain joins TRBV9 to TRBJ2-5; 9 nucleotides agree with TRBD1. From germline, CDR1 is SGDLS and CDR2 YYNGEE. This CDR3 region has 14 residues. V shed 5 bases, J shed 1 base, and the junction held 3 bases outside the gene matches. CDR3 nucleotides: TGTGCCAGCAGTCGGACAGGGGTCCAAGAGACCCAGTACTTC. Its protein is CASSRTGVQETQYF.

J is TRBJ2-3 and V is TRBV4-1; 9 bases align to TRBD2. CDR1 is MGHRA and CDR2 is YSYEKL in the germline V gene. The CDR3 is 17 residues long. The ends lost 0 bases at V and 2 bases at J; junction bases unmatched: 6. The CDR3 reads CASSQDLAGAYTDTQYF. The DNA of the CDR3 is TGCGCCAGCAGCCAAGATTTAGCGGGGGCCTACACAGATACGCAGTATTTT.

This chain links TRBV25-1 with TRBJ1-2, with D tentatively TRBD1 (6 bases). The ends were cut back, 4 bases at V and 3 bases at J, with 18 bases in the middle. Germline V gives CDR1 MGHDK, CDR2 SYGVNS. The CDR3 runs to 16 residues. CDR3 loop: CASSGSARAGDYGYTF. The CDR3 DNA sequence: TGTGCCAGCAGTGGAAGCGCTCGGGCAGGGGACTATGGCTACACCTTC.

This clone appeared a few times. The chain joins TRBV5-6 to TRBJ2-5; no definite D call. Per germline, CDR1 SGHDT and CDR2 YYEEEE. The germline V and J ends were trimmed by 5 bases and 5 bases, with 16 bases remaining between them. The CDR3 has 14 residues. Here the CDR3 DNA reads TGTGCCAGCAGGACCCGACTCGGCGGTGAGACCCAGTACTTC. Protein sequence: CASRTRLGGETQYF.

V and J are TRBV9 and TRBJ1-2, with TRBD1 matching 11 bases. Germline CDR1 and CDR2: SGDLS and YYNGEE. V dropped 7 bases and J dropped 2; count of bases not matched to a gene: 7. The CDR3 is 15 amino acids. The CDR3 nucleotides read TGTGCCAGCCGCGGGACAGGGGGGAGGAACTATGGCTACACCTTC. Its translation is CASRGTGGRNYGYTF.

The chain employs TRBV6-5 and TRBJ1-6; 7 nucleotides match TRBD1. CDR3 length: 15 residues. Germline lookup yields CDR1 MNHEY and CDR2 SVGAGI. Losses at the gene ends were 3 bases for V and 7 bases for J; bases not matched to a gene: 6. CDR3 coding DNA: TGTGCCAGCAGTTATCGGAGACAGGGAAATTCACCCCTCCACTTT. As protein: CASSYRRQGNSPLHF.